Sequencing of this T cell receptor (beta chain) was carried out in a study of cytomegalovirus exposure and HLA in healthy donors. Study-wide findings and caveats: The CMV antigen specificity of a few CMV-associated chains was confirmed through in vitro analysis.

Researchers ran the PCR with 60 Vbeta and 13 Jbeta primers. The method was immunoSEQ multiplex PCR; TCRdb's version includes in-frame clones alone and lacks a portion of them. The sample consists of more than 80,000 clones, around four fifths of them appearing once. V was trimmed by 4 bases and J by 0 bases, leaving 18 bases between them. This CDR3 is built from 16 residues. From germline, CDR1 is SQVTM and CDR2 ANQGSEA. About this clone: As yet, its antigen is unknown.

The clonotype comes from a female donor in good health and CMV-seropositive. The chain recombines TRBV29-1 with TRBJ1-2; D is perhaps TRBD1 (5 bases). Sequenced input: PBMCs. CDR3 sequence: CSVVRFNRRANYGYTF. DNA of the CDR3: TGCAGCGTTGTTCGGTTCAACAGGCGAGCTAACTATGGCTACACCTTC. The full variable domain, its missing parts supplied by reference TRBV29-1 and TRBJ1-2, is SAVISQKPSRDICQRGTSLTIQCQVDSQVTMMFWYRQQPGQSLTLIATANQGSEATYESGFVIDKFPISRPNLTFSTLTVSNMSPEDSSIYLCSVVRFNRRANYGYTFGSGTRLTVV.